This T cell receptor beta chain was captured in a study of blood T cell repertoires in COVID-19. Overall study: Italy, Spain and the United States were the sources of the convalescent and acute COVID-19 samples. PBMCs, B-cell-depleted T cells, or T cells provided the cDNA or gDNA that made up the material.

Authors' data handling: Researchers report that nucleated cell counts were estimated from reference gene primer amplification. Generated by immunoSEQ multiplex PCR, the TCRdb table keeps only in-frame clones and is missing some. V, J and clone size reflect that table, while D and trimming were determined from the DNA. The sample has 100,000 or so clones; 91% are singletons. Sequencing was done on a sample of peripheral blood. The receptor's source is a human donor with active COVID-19. The donor label of this sample is uncertain.

CDR3 residues: CASSLRQGVGTEAFF. DNA of the CDR3: TGTGCCAGCAGCTTGCGACAGGGGGTCGGTACTGAAGCTTTCTTT. The chain uses TRBV5-5 and TRBJ1-1; 9 nucleotides align to TRBD1. The CDR3 has 15 amino acids. V lost 1 base, J lost 5 bases, and 6 bases stayed unmatched. In germline, CDR1 is SGHKS, CDR2 YYEKEE (reference sequence).